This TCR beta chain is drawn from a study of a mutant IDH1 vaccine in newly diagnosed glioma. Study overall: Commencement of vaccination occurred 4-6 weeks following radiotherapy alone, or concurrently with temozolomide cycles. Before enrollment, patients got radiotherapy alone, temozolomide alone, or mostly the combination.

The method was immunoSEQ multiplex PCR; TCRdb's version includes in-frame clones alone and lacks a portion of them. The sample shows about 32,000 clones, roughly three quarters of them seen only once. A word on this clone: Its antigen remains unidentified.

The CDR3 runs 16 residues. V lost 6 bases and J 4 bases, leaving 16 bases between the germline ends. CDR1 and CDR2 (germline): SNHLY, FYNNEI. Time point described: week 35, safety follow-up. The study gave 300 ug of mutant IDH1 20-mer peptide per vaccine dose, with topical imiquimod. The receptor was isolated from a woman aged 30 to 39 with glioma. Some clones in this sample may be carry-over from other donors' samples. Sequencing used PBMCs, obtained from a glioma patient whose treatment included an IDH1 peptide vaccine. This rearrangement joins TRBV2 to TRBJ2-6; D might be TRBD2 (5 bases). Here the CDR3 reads CASSRGTMGGANVLTF. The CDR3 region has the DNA TGTGCCAGCAGCCGGGGAACGATGGGCGGGGCCAACGTCCTGACTTTC.